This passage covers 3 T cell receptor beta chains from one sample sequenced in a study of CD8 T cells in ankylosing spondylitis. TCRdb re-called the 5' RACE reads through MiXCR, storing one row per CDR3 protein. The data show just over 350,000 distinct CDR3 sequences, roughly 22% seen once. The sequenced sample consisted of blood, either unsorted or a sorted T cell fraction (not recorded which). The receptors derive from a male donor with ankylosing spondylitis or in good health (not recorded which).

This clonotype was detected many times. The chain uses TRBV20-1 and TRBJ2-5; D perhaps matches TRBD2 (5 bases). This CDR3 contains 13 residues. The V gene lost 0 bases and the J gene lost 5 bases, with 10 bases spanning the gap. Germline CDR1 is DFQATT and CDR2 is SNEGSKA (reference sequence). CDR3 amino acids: CSARELGEETQYF. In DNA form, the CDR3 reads TGCAGTGCTAGAGAGCTTGGGGAGGAGACCCAGTACTTC.

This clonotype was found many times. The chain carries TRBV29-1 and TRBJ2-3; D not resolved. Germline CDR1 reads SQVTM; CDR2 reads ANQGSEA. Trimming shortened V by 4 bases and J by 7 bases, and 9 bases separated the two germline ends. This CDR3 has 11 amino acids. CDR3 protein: CSVVARNTQYF. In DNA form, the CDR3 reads TGCAGCGTTGTAGCCAGAAATACGCAGTATTTT.

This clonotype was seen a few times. CDR3 DNA: TGTGCCAGCAGCTTGCAGGGTCACAATGAGCAGTTCTTC. It is translated as CASSLQGHNEQFF. This chain links TRBV11-2 with TRBJ2-1, with D perhaps matching TRBD1 (5 bases). The CDR3 is made up of 13 amino acids. CDR1 and CDR2 from the germline V gene are SGHAT and FQNNGV. V dropped 3 bases and J dropped 5 bases, with 8 bases sitting between them.